These 12 T cell receptor beta chains were all obtained from the same sample, sequenced in a study of shared clonotypes between healthy human individuals. Produced via immunoSEQ multiplex PCR; TCRdb's table is partial and in-frame only. In the table there are hundreds of thousands of clones, roughly 70% of which are singletons. Sequencing input: memory CD4+ T cells sorted from blood. The subset was: CD45RA-negative fraction. All receptors derive from a woman aged 25-40 years in good health.

The chain combines TRBV2 with TRBJ2-1; D gene ambiguous. The germline gives CDR1 SNHLY, CDR2 FYNNEI. V was cut by 7 bases and J by 8 bases, with 9 bases left in between. The CDR3 totals 11 residues. CDR3 DNA sequence: TGTGCCAGCACCTTAGAGTATGAGCAGTTCTTC. It yields the protein CASTLEYEQFF.

The chain recombines TRBV7-2 with TRBJ2-7; 7 bases match TRBD2. The V and J ends lost 4 bases and 0 bases, in that order; junction bases with no gene match: 3. There are 14 residues in the CDR3. The germline V gene has CDR1 SGHTA and CDR2 FQGNSA. CDR3: CASSSTSVSYEQYF. In DNA form, the CDR3 reads TGTGCCAGCAGCTCAACTAGCGTCTCCTACGAGCAGTACTTC.

This clone has ten or more counts. The V call is TRBV19, the J call TRBJ1-1; D is unclear. There are 15 residues in the CDR3. The germline gives CDR1 LNHDA, CDR2 SQIVND (reference sequence). Trimming took off 2 bases at V and 4 bases at J, with 14 bases between the two ends. The CDR3 region is CASSISGLRATEAFF. The CDR3 DNA is TGTGCCAGTAGTATAAGTGGACTGAGGGCCACTGAAGCTTTCTTT.

This chain connects TRBV2 to TRBJ1-1, with D tentatively TRBD1 (6 bases). V was clipped by 0 bases and J by 11 bases, with 13 bases between them. Germline assignment: CDR1 SNHLY and CDR2 FYNNEI. This CDR3 is 13 amino acids long. The chain's CDR3 is CASSEAETGRAFF. In nucleotides, the CDR3 is TGTGCCAGCAGTGAAGCAGAAACAGGGAGGGCTTTCTTT.

This clone showed up just once. A much larger clone lies a single base off, so this may be a read error. V and J are TRBV6-6 and TRBJ2-7; D call uncertain. Per the germline V gene, CDR1 is MNHNY and CDR2 is SVGAGI (reference sequence). CDR3 size: 14 residues. V gave up 6 bases and J gave up 0 bases, with 12 bases separating them. The CDR3 coding sequence is TGTGCCAGCAGGCCGGAGCCCGCCTCCTACGAGCAGTACTTC. Translation: CASRPEPASYEQYF.

In its sample, this clone was seen a few times. The rearrangement links TRBV5-8 to TRBJ2-7; D is uncertain. The CDR3 is 12 residues long. Germline V gene lookup returns CDR1 SGHTS and CDR2 YDEGEE. Trimming cost V 0 bases and J 5 bases, with 6 bases left between them. The CDR3 DNA reads TGTGCCAGCAGCTTGGCAGGTAACGAGCAGTACTTC. This codes for CASSLAGNEQYF.

Ten or more counts support this clone. The CDR3 DNA reads TGCAGTGGGACGACCTACGAGCAGTACTTC. It encodes CSGTTYEQYF. V gene TRBV20-1 combines with J gene TRBJ2-7; D is undetermined. V shed 7 bases and J shed 2 bases, with 6 bases lying between them. This CDR3 contains 10 residues. Germline CDR1 reads DFQATT; CDR2 reads SNEGSKA (reference sequence).

Notes on this clone: This specimen includes other DNA sequences encoding the same CDR3. The V gene is TRBV5-1, the J gene TRBJ2-1, with D possibly being TRBD1 (5 bases). Trimming stripped 1 base from V and 0 bases from J, with 8 bases between. The length of the CDR3 is 15 residues. Germline V gene lookup returns CDR1 SGHRS and CDR2 YFSETQ. This CDR3 is CASSLSTASYNEQFF. The CDR3 region has the DNA TGCGCCAGCAGCTTGTCGACAGCCTCCTACAATGAGCAGTTCTTC.

V gene TRBV10-3 combines with J gene TRBJ2-7; D is perhaps TRBD1 (6 bases). Deletions cut 7 bases from V and 5 bases from J, with 21 bases between. CDR3 length: 15 amino acids. CDR1 is ENHRY, CDR2 SYGVKD, per germline. CDR3 region: CAINDRSQVHNEQYF. Here the CDR3 DNA reads TGTGCCATCAATGACAGGTCACAGGTCCACAACGAGCAGTACTTC.

The V call is TRBV11-2, the J call TRBJ2-2; unclear D gene. The CDR3 length is 12 residues. Trimming took off 5 bases at V and 4 bases at J, with 5 bases between the two ends. Germline CDR1 reads SGHAT; CDR2 reads FQNNGV. The CDR3: CASSRSTGELFF. For the CDR3, the DNA is TGTGCCAGCAGCCGGAGCACCGGGGAGCTGTTTTTT.

This chain joins TRBV19 and TRBJ2-1, with 8 bases identical to TRBD2. CDR1 is LNHDA, CDR2 SQIVND, per germline (reference sequence). After removal of 6 bases from V and 5 bases from J, the junction contained 9 bases not matched to a gene. CDR3 length: 15 amino acids. In nucleotides, the CDR3 is TGTGCCAGTAGGACCGGGACTAGTAGCAACAATGAGCAGTTCTTC. It is translated as CASRTGTSSNNEQFF.

This clone has only a few counts. The CDR3 coding sequence is TGTGCCAGCAGCGCATACAGGGCCGAGCAGTACTTC. As protein: CASSAYRAEQYF. The chain uses TRBV6-1 and TRBJ2-7; perhaps TRBD1 as D (6 bases). V was clipped by 6 bases and J by 6 bases, with 12 bases between them. Germline CDR1 reads MNHNS; CDR2 reads SASEGT. This CDR3 is 12 amino acids long.